A single sample gave rise to the 18 T cell receptor beta chains below, sequenced in a study of blood T cell repertoires in COVID-19. Clones were read by immunoSEQ multiplex PCR, and TCRdb kept only the in-frame ones, dropping some. The sample includes around 43,000 clones, approximately 89% of them seen just once. Input material: peripheral blood. All receptors come from a woman between 65 and 79 years old with acute or convalescent COVID-19.

The V and J genes are TRBV12-3 or TRBV12-4 and TRBJ1-4, with 7 nucleotides matching TRBD1. V was pared by 5 bases and J by 7 bases, with 4 bases of the junction left unmatched. This CDR3 is built from 13 residues. CDR3 in amino acids: CASSVRQGEKLFF. CDR3 nucleotide sequence: TGTGCCAGCAGTGTACGACAGGGTGAAAAACTGTTTTTT.

The chain employs TRBV5-5 and TRBJ1-1; D remains unclear. Trimming left V 3 bases short and J 2 bases short, with 11 bases between. Germline V gene data show CDR1 as SGHKS and CDR2 as YYEKEE (reference sequence). The CDR3 is 14 residues long. The CDR3 sequence is CASSSIELNTEAFF. The CDR3 bases are TGTGCCAGCAGCTCGATAGAACTCAACACTGAAGCTTTCTTT.

This clone appeared once. The chain joins TRBV6-2 or TRBV6-3 to TRBJ1-1; 9 bases are shared with TRBD1. The CDR3 has 16 amino acids. The J segment lost 1 base and the V segment lost 5 bases, leaving 8 bases of the junction unmatched. Germline CDR1 is MNHEY and CDR2 is SVGEGT. CDR3 sequence (DNA): TGTGCCAGCAGTCAGGACAGGGGATTCCGGAACACTGAAGCTTTCTTT. Encoded protein: CASSQDRGFRNTEAFF.

This clone was seen once. The rearrangement links TRBV7-2 to TRBJ2-5; TRBD2 matches 12 bases. CDR1 is SGHTA and CDR2 is FQGNSA in the germline V gene. This CDR3 has 15 residues. V shed 5 bases and J 1 base; nucleotides not matched to a gene: 2. The CDR3 sequence: CASSGTSGFQETQYF. CDR3 DNA: TGTGCCAGCAGCGGGACTAGCGGGTTCCAAGAGACCCAGTACTTC.

This clone has a single count. The chain uses TRBV30 and TRBJ2-3; D is uncertain. With 0 bases removed from V and 5 bases from J, the gap between germline ends came to 6 bases. Germline CDR1 and CDR2: GTSNPN and SVGIG (reference sequence). The CDR3 totals 12 residues. CDR3 residues: CAWSVFGDTQYF. The CDR3 DNA is TGTGCCTGGAGTGTATTCGGAGATACGCAGTATTTT.

The rearrangement uses TRBV7-3 and TRBJ1-2; 8 positions match TRBD1. The CDR3 runs 13 residues. Losses at the gene ends were 5 bases for V and 7 bases for J; bases not matched to a gene: 6. The V gene's germline CDR1 is SGHTA and CDR2 FQGTGA. For the CDR3, the DNA is TGTGCCAGCAGCGCGGACAGGGCCTCTGGCTACACCTTC. It encodes CASSADRASGYTF.

The chain carries TRBV9 and TRBJ1-6; perhaps TRBD1 as D (5 bases). V lost 0 bases and J lost 9, with 13 bases in between. CDR1 and CDR2 from the germline V gene are SGDLS and YYNGEE. This CDR3 spans 15 amino acids. The chain's CDR3 is CASSVGQGSGSPLHF. For the CDR3, the DNA is TGTGCCAGCAGCGTAGGCCAGGGCAGTGGTTCACCCCTCCACTTT.

The gene calls are TRBV29-1 and TRBJ2-2; D gene unclear. Trimming pared 6 bases from V and 0 bases from J, leaving 11 bases between. CDR1 SQVTM and CDR2 ANQGSEA come from the germline V gene. This CDR3 is built from 14 residues. The CDR3: CSVSTLANTGELFF. CDR3 DNA: TGCAGCGTGTCGACACTCGCGAACACCGGGGAGCTGTTTTTT.

This chain connects TRBV19 to TRBJ1-2, with D perhaps TRBD1 (6 bases). Trimming removed 2 bases at V and 6 bases at J, with 13 bases between. Germline V lookup: CDR1 LNHDA, CDR2 SQIVND (reference sequence). This CDR3 spans 14 amino acids. The DNA of the CDR3 is TGTGCCAGTAGTATAAACAGGGACCGGCATGGCTACACCTTC. Its protein is CASSINRDRHGYTF.

The chain joins TRBV7-6 to TRBJ2-3; 7 bases match TRBD2. CDR1 is SGHVS, CDR2 FNYEAQ, per germline. CDR3 length: 19 residues. V lost 4 bases to trimming and J lost 5 bases; unmatched junction nucleotides: 21. This CDR3 reads CASSSQAGFGDPGGDTQYF. Written as DNA, the CDR3 is TGTGCCAGCAGCTCCCAAGCTGGGTTTGGGGACCCGGGGGGAGATACGCAGTATTTT.

The J gene is TRBJ2-1, the V gene TRBV7-9; 8 bases match TRBD1. J was trimmed by 9 bases and V by 5 bases; bases with no gene match: 6. The CDR3 has 13 amino acids. The germline V gene encodes CDR1 SEHNR and CDR2 FQNEAQ (reference sequence). CDR3 sequence reads: CASSQDRVREQFF. CDR3 DNA: TGTGCCAGCAGCCAGGACAGGGTCCGTGAGCAGTTCTTC.

This chain joins TRBV7-2 and TRBJ2-3; possible D gene TRBD2, 6 bases. This CDR3 has 13 amino acids. Deletions cut 6 bases from V and 0 bases from J, with 7 bases between. Germline CDR1 SGHTA, CDR2 FQGNSA. CDR3 in DNA: TGTGCCAGCAGGGCGGGAAGCACAGATACGCAGTATTTT. This sequence encodes CASRAGSTDTQYF.

This clone was counted once. The V gene is TRBV6-5, the J gene TRBJ2-7, with a possible D match to TRBD2 (5 bases). V was cut by 6 bases and J by 3 bases, with 12 bases left in between. The CDR3 totals 13 residues. Germline V gives CDR1 MNHEY, CDR2 SVGAGI. The CDR3 is CASSSDYDYEQYV. CDR3 coding DNA: TGTGCCAGCAGCTCCGACTACGACTACGAGCAGTACGTC.

V usage is TRBV5-6 and J usage is TRBJ2-3, with TRBD2 matching 10 bases. V gave up 3 bases and J gave up 6 bases; unmatched junction bases: 7. The CDR3 extends over 15 amino acids. Germline V gene data show CDR1 as SGHDT and CDR2 as YYEEEE. Written as DNA, the CDR3 is TGTGCCAGCAGCTGGAGCGGGAGGGCCGCCGATACGCAGTATTTT. The encoded protein is CASSWSGRAADTQYF.

The chain links TRBV29-1 to TRBJ2-5; 15 nucleotides line up with TRBD2. Trimming at V came to 7 bases and at J to 5 bases, leaving 2 bases not matched to a gene. The CDR3 spans 13 residues. Germline V gives CDR1 SQVTM, CDR2 ANQGSEA. CDR3 region: CSAGLAGGETQYF. DNA of the CDR3: TGCAGCGCGGGACTAGCGGGAGGCGAGACCCAGTACTTC.

This clone was seen once. The chain uses TRBV3-1 (or the pseudogene TRBV3-2) and TRBJ2-1, with 16 bases aligning to TRBD2. Germline trimming cut 5 bases from V and 2 bases from J; bases unmatched to any gene: 9. Germline lookup yields CDR1 LGHDT and CDR2 YNNKEL (reference sequence). The CDR3 contains 19 residues. The CDR3 DNA follows: TGTGCCAGCAGCAGGGGACTAGCGGGAGGGCCGGGAGCCTACAATGAGCAGTTCTTC. Translation gives CASSRGLAGGPGAYNEQFF.

This clone has only one observation. This chain connects TRBV27 to TRBJ2-2, with 9 bases identical to TRBD1. In germline, CDR1 is MNHEY, CDR2 SMNVEV (reference sequence). The CDR3 loop spans 15 amino acids. Trimming at V came to 6 bases and at J to 4 bases, leaving 6 bases not matched to a gene. The CDR3: CASRPTGGSTGELFF. CDR3 in DNA: TGTGCCAGCAGGCCGACAGGGGGGAGCACCGGGGAGCTGTTTTTT.

This chain connects TRBV7-8 to TRBJ2-3; 7 bases align to TRBD2. V shed 5 bases and J 3 bases; nucleotides not matched to a gene: 8. The CDR3 loop spans 15 amino acids. Germline V gene lookup returns CDR1 SGHVS and CDR2 FQNEAQ. In DNA form, the CDR3 reads TGTGCCAGCAGCCAAATACTAGCGTCAACAGATACGCAGTATTTT. This codes for CASSQILASTDTQYF.